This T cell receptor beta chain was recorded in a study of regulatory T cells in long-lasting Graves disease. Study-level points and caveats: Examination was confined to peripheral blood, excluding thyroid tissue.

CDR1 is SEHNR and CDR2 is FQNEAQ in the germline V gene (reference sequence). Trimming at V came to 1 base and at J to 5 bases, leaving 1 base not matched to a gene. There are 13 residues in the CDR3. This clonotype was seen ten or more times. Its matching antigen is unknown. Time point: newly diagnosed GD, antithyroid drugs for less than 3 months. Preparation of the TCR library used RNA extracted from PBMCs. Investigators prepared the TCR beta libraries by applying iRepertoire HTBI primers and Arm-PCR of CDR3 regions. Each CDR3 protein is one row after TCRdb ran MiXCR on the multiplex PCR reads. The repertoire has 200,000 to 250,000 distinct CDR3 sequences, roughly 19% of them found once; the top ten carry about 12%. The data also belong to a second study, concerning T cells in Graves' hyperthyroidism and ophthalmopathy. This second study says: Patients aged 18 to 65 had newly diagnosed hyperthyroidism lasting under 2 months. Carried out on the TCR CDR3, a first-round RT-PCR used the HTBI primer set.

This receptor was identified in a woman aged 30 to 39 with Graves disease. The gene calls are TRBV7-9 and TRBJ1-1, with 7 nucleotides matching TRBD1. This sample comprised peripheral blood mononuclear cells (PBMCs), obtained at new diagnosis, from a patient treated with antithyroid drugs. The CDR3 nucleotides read TGTGCCAGCAGCTTAGGGACAGGAACTGAAGCTTTCTTT. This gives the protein CASSLGTGTEAFF.